Detailed here is one TCR beta chain. This sample is part of a study of blood T cell repertoires in COVID-19. Germline V gene sequence: CDR1 SGHDT, CDR2 YYEEEE. This CDR3 spans 18 amino acids. V lost 2 bases, J lost 0 bases, and 6 bases stayed unmatched. Methods used by the authors: How many nucleated cells were present was estimated from reference gene primer amplification. Repertoires were generated with immunoSEQ multiplex PCR, while TCRdb's copy carries only in-frame clones and drops some. Clone size and the V and J calls come from that table; the DNA yielded D and trimming. The sample contains about 120,000 clones, approximately 79% of which appear only once.

The clonotype comes from a man aged 45-65 years with acute or convalescent COVID-19. The sequenced material came from peripheral blood. The V call is TRBV5-6, the J call TRBJ2-2; 11 bases match TRBD2. The CDR3: CASSFPSGRITNTGELFF. CDR3 nucleotide sequence: TGTGCCAGCAGCTTTCCTAGCGGGAGGATCACGAACACCGGGGAGCTGTTTTTT.